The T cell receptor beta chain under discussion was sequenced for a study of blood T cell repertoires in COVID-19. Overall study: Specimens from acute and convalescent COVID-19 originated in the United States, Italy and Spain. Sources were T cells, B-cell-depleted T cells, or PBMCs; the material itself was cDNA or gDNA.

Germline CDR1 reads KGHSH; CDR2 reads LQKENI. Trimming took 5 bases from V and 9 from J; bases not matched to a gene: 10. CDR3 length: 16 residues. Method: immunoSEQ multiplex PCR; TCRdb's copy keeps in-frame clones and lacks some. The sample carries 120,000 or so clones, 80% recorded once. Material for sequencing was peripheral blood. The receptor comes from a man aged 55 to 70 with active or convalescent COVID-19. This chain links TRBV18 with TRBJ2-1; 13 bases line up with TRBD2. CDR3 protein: CASSAGTSGNVGEQFF. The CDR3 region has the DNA TGTGCCAGCTCAGCCGGGACTAGCGGGAACGTTGGTGAGCAGTTCTTC.